A single sample gave rise to the 20 T cell receptor beta chains below, sequenced in a study of PD-L1 blockade in urothelial cancer. Assay used: immunoSEQ multiplex PCR; TCRdb lists only in-frame clones, some missing. The repertoire holds about 36,000 clones, with over 65% as singletons. Specified time point: peripheral blood 6 weeks after treatment start. Specimen: PBMCs, collected around atezolizumab (anti-PD-L1) treatment. Every receptor here comes from a man aged 35-49 years with urothelial cancer.

This chain links TRBV12-5 with TRBJ1-1; D not resolved. From germline, CDR1 is LGHNT and CDR2 FRNRAP. The CDR3 length is 12 residues. V lost 5 bases and J lost 4, with 8 bases in between. The CDR3 spells CASGPGSTEAFF. The CDR3 DNA follows: TGTGCTAGTGGTCCAGGTAGCACTGAAGCTTTCTTT. The entire variable domain, with the rest obtained from reference TRBV12-5 and TRBJ1-1, is as follows: DARVTQTPRHKVTEMGQEVTMRCQPILGHNTVFWYRQTMMQGLELLAYFRNRAPLDDSGMPKDRFSAEMPDATLATLKIQPSEPRDSAVYFCASGPGSTEAFFGQGTRLTVV.

V and J are TRBV10-1 and TRBJ2-7, with 9 bases lining up with TRBD1. The CDR3 length is 14 residues. CDR1 is WNHNN and CDR2 is SYGVQD in the germline V gene (reference sequence). V was clipped by 8 bases and J by 5 bases; unmatched bases: 10. Here the CDR3 reads CASLPGTGRDEQYF. The CDR3 nucleotides read TGCGCCAGCCTTCCCGGGACAGGGAGGGACGAGCAGTACTTC.

Only one count was recorded for this clone. The V and J genes are TRBV29-1 and TRBJ1-1; tentatively, D is TRBD1 (5 bases). This CDR3 is 13 amino acids long. The V and J ends lost 0 bases and 7 bases respectively, with 12 bases between them. CDR1 SQVTM and CDR2 ANQGSEA come from the germline V gene. The CDR3 region has the DNA TGCAGCGTTGAAGATCACTCTAGGGGTGAAGCTTTCTTT. It codes for CSVEDHSRGEAFF. The full variable domain, its missing parts supplied by reference TRBV29-1 and TRBJ1-1, is SAVISQKPSRDICQRGTSLTIQCQVDSQVTMMFWYRQQPGQSLTLIATANQGSEATYESGFVIDKFPISRPNLTFSTLTVSNMSPEDSSIYLCSVEDHSRGEAFFGQGTRLTVV.

This chain connects TRBV6-5 to TRBJ1-1; D is uncertain. The CDR3 is made up of 13 amino acids. Germline CDR1 reads MNHEY; CDR2 reads SVGAGI. Trimming removed 6 bases from V and 1 base from J, with 9 bases in between. CDR3 sequence reads: CASSETPNTEAFF. CDR3 sequence (DNA): TGTGCCAGCAGCGAGACACCGAACACTGAAGCTTTCTTT.

The chain recombines TRBV28 with TRBJ2-2; D is unresolved. The CDR3 spans 12 residues. Between the trimmed V and J ends, which lost 2 bases and 7 bases, there was a span of 5 bases. Germline V gives CDR1 MDHEN, CDR2 SYDVKM. CDR3 bases: TGTGCCAGCAGTTTACAGGTCGGGGAGCTGTTTTTT. Translated: CASSLQVGELFF.

This clone was observed a few times. The rearrangement links TRBV5-6 to TRBJ2-5; no definite D call. The CDR3 is 13 amino acids. Germline V gene sequence: CDR1 SGHDT, CDR2 YYEEEE. V lost 4 bases, J lost 7 bases, and 14 bases lay in between. CDR3 sequence reads: CASSPVNPPTQYF. CDR3 nucleotides: TGTGCCAGCAGCCCGGTAAATCCTCCGACCCAGTACTTC.

The chain combines TRBV9 with TRBJ2-1; D is unclear. The CDR3 runs to 14 residues. Germline CDR1 SGDLS, CDR2 YYNGEE. V lost 4 bases, J lost 1 base, and 9 bases lay in between. CDR3 amino acids: CASSPRQSYNEQFF. The CDR3 coding sequence is TGTGCCAGCAGCCCTAGGCAGTCCTACAATGAGCAGTTCTTC.

The rearrangement joins TRBV6-4 to TRBJ2-1, with 9 bases aligning to TRBD1. V trimming: 4 bases; J trimming: 6 bases; junction bases outside the gene matches: 10. Germline values: CDR1 MRHNA, CDR2 SNTAGT. The CDR3 runs 16 residues. The chain's CDR3 is CASSVGPGQGTNEQFF. For the CDR3, the DNA is TGTGCCAGCAGTGTAGGGCCGGGACAGGGAACCAATGAGCAGTTCTTC.

V and J are TRBV6-1 and TRBJ2-1; D is possibly TRBD2 (6 bases). V lost 8 bases and J 2 bases, leaving 10 bases between the germline ends. Germline-derived CDR1 and CDR2 are MNHNS and SASEGT. CDR3 length equals 13 residues. In DNA form, the CDR3 reads TGTGCCAGCCGACTAGGCACCTACAATGAGCAGTTCTTC. This gives the protein CASRLGTYNEQFF.

This chain uses TRBV6-5 with TRBJ2-1; D uncertain. Trimming stripped 4 bases from V and 2 bases from J, with 15 bases between. Germline CDR1 is MNHEY and CDR2 is SVGAGI. This CDR3 spans 16 amino acids. Here the CDR3 reads CASSLGRRFTYNEQFF. The CDR3, as DNA: TGTGCCAGCAGTTTGGGCCGTAGGTTTACCTACAATGAGCAGTTCTTC.

V is TRBV10-2 and J is TRBJ1-2; TRBD1 is a possible D gene (6 bases). Germline values: CDR1 WSHSY, CDR2 SAAADI. Trimming stripped 6 bases from V and 0 bases from J, with 14 bases between. This CDR3 contains 15 residues. The CDR3 DNA is TGCGCCAGCAGGGCAGGGGTAATGGCTAACTATGGCTACACCTTC. Translating gives CASRAGVMANYGYTF.

The chain recombines TRBV7-2 with TRBJ1-2; D is possibly TRBD1 (5 bases). The germline CDR1 and CDR2 sequences are SGHTA and FQGNSA. The CDR3 extends over 15 amino acids. Trimming left V 1 base short and J 4 bases short, with 13 bases between. The CDR3 DNA reads TGTGCCAGCAGCTTAGGTGGGGCCAGGACCTATGGCTACACCTTC. It is translated as CASSLGGARTYGYTF.

This clone was found a few times. The rearrangement uses TRBV2 and TRBJ1-5, with 7 bases identical to TRBD1. This CDR3 has 14 residues. Germline CDR1 SNHLY, CDR2 FYNNEI. Germline trimming cut 4 bases from V and 4 bases from J; bases unmatched to any gene: 4. The CDR3 DNA reads as TGTGCCAGCAGTGTTGAACAGGGGAATCAGCCCCAGCATTTT. It encodes CASSVEQGNQPQHF.

The chain recombines TRBV28 with TRBJ2-7; TRBD1 agrees at 8 bases. The V gene end was trimmed by 2 bases and the J gene end by 2 bases; junction bases not matched to a gene: 8. The CDR3 extends over 16 amino acids. CDR1 and CDR2 (germline): MDHEN, SYDVKM. The CDR3 DNA reads as TGTGCCAGCAGTTTACCCGACAGGGGTCTTCCCTACGAGCAGTACTTC. It yields the protein CASSLPDRGLPYEQYF.

This sequence joins TRBV5-1 and TRBJ2-7; D possibly corresponds to TRBD2 (5 bases). The CDR3 extends over 14 amino acids. Germline CDR1 is SGHRS and CDR2 is YFSETQ. The V end was cut by 4 bases, the J end by 0 bases, with 11 bases between. The CDR3 region is CASSAEAYSYEQYF. DNA of the CDR3: TGCGCCAGCAGCGCGGAGGCGTACTCCTACGAGCAGTACTTC.

The chain combines TRBV4-1 with TRBJ1-4; D is unresolved. With 2 bases removed from V and 5 bases from J, the gap between germline ends came to 6 bases. The CDR3 covers 13 residues. From germline, CDR1 is MGHRA and CDR2 YSYEKL. Written as DNA, the CDR3 is TGCGCCAGCAGCCAATGGAGAAATGAAAAACTGTTTTTT. Amino acids: CASSQWRNEKLFF.

V usage is TRBV9 and J usage is TRBJ1-1, with a possible D match to TRBD1 (5 bases). The germline V gene encodes CDR1 SGDLS and CDR2 YYNGEE. Trimming removed 7 bases from V and 5 bases from J, with 18 bases in between. The CDR3 sequence is 14 residues long. For the CDR3, the DNA is TGTGCCAGCCGCCGGGACGAGGGAGGGACTGAAGCTTTCTTT. This encodes CASRRDEGGTEAFF.

The chain uses TRBV5-1 and TRBJ1-1; the D is unclear. CDR1 SGHRS and CDR2 YFSETQ come from the germline V gene. V was cut by 7 bases and J by 5 bases, with 15 bases left in between. This CDR3 has 13 residues. This CDR3 is CASGAPGETEAFF. CDR3 nucleotide sequence: TGCGCCAGCGGAGCTCCCGGGGAGACTGAAGCTTTCTTT.

The chain couples TRBV5-4 to TRBJ2-7, with 9 positions matching TRBD1. The trim removed 4 bases at V and 5 bases at J, leaving 16 bases unmatched. This CDR3 is 17 amino acids long. Germline assignment: CDR1 SGHNT and CDR2 YYREEE (reference sequence). The CDR3 nucleotides are TGTGCCAGCAGCCCTACCCGAGCCGGGACAGGGAGACACGAGCAGTACTTC. Its protein is CASSPTRAGTGRHEQYF.

The V call is TRBV21-1, the J call TRBJ2-7; the table's D call of TRBD2 was not tested on the DNA. TRBV21-1 constitutes a pseudogene. The CDR3 is 15 residues long. CDR3 sequence reads: CASSNRTRSLYEQYF. The CDR3 DNA follows: TGTGCCAGCAGCAACCGGACTAGAAGTCTCTACGAGCAGTACTTC.